The 21 T cell receptor beta chains below were found in one sample sequenced in a study of identical twins. Via MiXCR, TCRdb re-called the 5' RACE reads, giving one row per CDR3 protein. The table lists about 700,000 distinct CDR3 sequences, around 8.3% of them singletons. These same records also appear under a second study, on yellow fever vaccine responses in identical twins.

Source material: PBMCs. Receptor source: a woman between 18 and 29 years old in good health.

This clonotype was found many times. This chain joins TRBV29-1 and TRBJ2-3; 13 bases match TRBD2. Germline CDR1 reads SQVTM; CDR2 reads ANQGSEA. J gave up 5 bases and V 7 bases, and 6 bases lay outside the gene matches. The CDR3 sequence is 14 residues long. The CDR3 nucleotides are TGCAGCGCGCGGACTAGCGGGAGACAAGATACGCAGTATTTT. It yields the protein CSARTSGRQDTQYF.

The rearrangement links TRBV20-1 to TRBJ2-7; D may be TRBD1 (6 bases). This CDR3 has 14 amino acids. Germline CDR1 reads DFQATT; CDR2 reads SNEGSKA (reference sequence). V was cut by 3 bases and J by 7 bases, with 19 bases left in between. The CDR3 protein is CSARPSGQTREQYF. In DNA, the CDR3 is TGCAGTGCTAGGCCCTCGGGACAAACTAGGGAGCAGTACTTC.

This rearrangement joins TRBV15 to TRBJ2-3, with 12 bases lining up with TRBD2. This CDR3 comprises 17 residues. V dropped 3 bases and J dropped 2; count of bases not matched to a gene: 6. In germline, CDR1 is LNHNV, CDR2 YYDKDF (reference sequence). The CDR3 nucleotides read TGTGCCACCAGCAGGCGTAGGACTAGCGGGGTCACAGATACGCAGTATTTT. Translated, it gives CATSRRRTSGVTDTQYF.

The rearrangement uses TRBV11-2 and TRBJ2-7; D perhaps matches TRBD1 (6 bases). CDR1 and CDR2 from the germline V gene are SGHAT and FQNNGV. The CDR3 has 15 residues. V was clipped by 3 bases and J by 0 bases, with 12 bases between them. CDR3 sequence: CASSFRTEISYEQYF. CDR3 DNA: TGTGCCAGCAGCTTCCGGACAGAGATCTCCTACGAGCAGTACTTC.

The J gene is TRBJ2-3, the V gene TRBV29-1; 10 bases fit TRBD2. Germline values: CDR1 SQVTM, CDR2 ANQGSEA. With V trimmed by 1 base and J by 8 bases, 15 bases remained unmatched. The CDR3 spans 17 residues. Here the CDR3 DNA reads TGCAGCGTTGAAGCTCTCGAAGCGGGGGGGACCAGAGGTACGCAGTATTTT. Its protein is CSVEALEAGGTRGTQYF.

The rearrangement uses TRBV29-1 and TRBJ2-7, with 8 bases fitting TRBD2. The CDR3 has 16 amino acids. Germline values: CDR1 SQVTM, CDR2 ANQGSEA. Trimming at V came to 2 bases and at J to 0 bases, leaving 9 bases not matched to a gene. Here the CDR3 reads CSVESPQRGSSYEQYF. In nucleotides, the CDR3 is TGCAGCGTTGAAAGTCCTCAGCGGGGGAGCTCCTACGAGCAGTACTTC.

This clonotype showed up just a few times. This chain links TRBV4-1 with TRBJ2-2; TRBD2 agrees at 9 bases. Germline-derived CDR1 and CDR2 are MGHRA and YSYEKL. This CDR3 is 17 amino acids long. J lost 4 bases, V lost 3 bases, and 9 bases had no gene match. The DNA for the CDR3 is TGCGCCAGCAGCCACGAGGGCGGGGGGGCCGGCACCGGGGAGCTGTTTTTT. It specifies CASSHEGGGAGTGELFF.

This clonotype was detected a few times. V and J are TRBV6-1 and TRBJ2-2, with 7 bases aligning to TRBD2. The germline gives CDR1 MNHNS, CDR2 SASEGT. The trim removed 4 bases at V and 7 bases at J, leaving 9 bases unmatched. The CDR3 sequence is 15 residues long. CDR3 protein: CASSAPDPGGGELFF. The CDR3 DNA is TGTGCCAGCAGTGCCCCTGACCCGGGGGGCGGGGAGCTGTTTTTT.

This clonotype appeared a few times. This chain links TRBV29-1 with TRBJ2-7, with 7 bases lining up with TRBD1. CDR1 and CDR2 (germline): SQVTM, ANQGSEA. The CDR3 loop spans 15 amino acids. Trimming at V came to 6 bases and at J to 5 bases, leaving 16 bases not matched to a gene. CDR3 protein: CSVAYRDSMFHEQYF. The DNA for the CDR3 is TGCAGCGTGGCCTACCGGGACAGCATGTTCCACGAGCAGTACTTC.

This clonotype was seen a few times. The J gene is TRBJ1-2, the V gene TRBV19; no definite D call. Germline V gene lookup returns CDR1 LNHDA and CDR2 SQIVND (reference sequence). The CDR3 has 14 residues. Trimming took 5 bases from V and 8 from J, leaving 18 bases between them. The CDR3 here is CASSPAGPSKGYTF. In nucleotides, the CDR3 is TGTGCCAGTAGTCCCGCCGGGCCGAGCAAGGGCTACACCTTC.

This clonotype was observed a few times. The chain recombines TRBV24-1 with TRBJ2-1; D might be TRBD1 (5 bases). The CDR3 sequence is 14 residues long. V dropped 7 bases and J dropped 0 bases, with 9 bases sitting between them. CDR1 is KGHDR, CDR2 SFDVKD, per germline. CDR3 protein: CATSPQGSYNEQFF. CDR3 bases: TGTGCCACCAGCCCTCAGGGCTCCTACAATGAGCAGTTCTTC.

There are a few counts of this clonotype. V is TRBV7-9 and J is TRBJ2-1; 8 bases are shared with TRBD2. Trimming at V came to 0 bases and at J to 5 bases, leaving 6 bases not matched to a gene. CDR3 length: 16 amino acids. In germline, CDR1 is SEHNR, CDR2 FQNEAQ (reference sequence). The CDR3 protein is CASSLAAGGAHNEQFF. In DNA, the CDR3 is TGTGCCAGCAGCTTAGCTGCGGGAGGAGCTCACAATGAGCAGTTCTTC.

V usage is TRBV6-2 or TRBV6-3 and J usage is TRBJ2-1; TRBD2 agrees at 8 bases. Losses at the gene ends were 2 bases for V and 6 bases for J; bases not matched to a gene: 6. The CDR3 has 15 residues. Per the germline V gene, CDR1 is MNHEY and CDR2 is SVGEGT. Here the CDR3 reads CASSYLGTRSNEQFF. Written as DNA, the CDR3 is TGTGCCAGCAGTTACCTCGGGACTAGGTCCAATGAGCAGTTCTTC.

The V call is TRBV7-2, the J call TRBJ2-7, with a possible D match to TRBD1 (5 bases). The CDR3 is 14 amino acids. Germline lookup yields CDR1 SGHTA and CDR2 FQGNSA. Trimming pared 5 bases from V and 3 bases from J, leaving 14 bases between. In DNA form, the CDR3 reads TGTGCCAGCAGCCCTTGGGGCGGATTCTACGAGCAGTACTTC. It translates to CASSPWGGFYEQYF.

The J gene is TRBJ2-7, the V gene TRBV12-3 or TRBV12-4; 13 nucleotides agree with TRBD2. V lost 2 bases, J lost 3 bases, and 1 base stayed unmatched. The length of the CDR3 is 15 residues. The CDR3 loop is CASSLRTSGGYEQYF. The CDR3, as DNA: TGTGCCAGCAGTTTAAGGACTAGCGGGGGCTACGAGCAGTACTTC.

This clonotype was detected only once. This chain joins TRBV11-2 and TRBJ2-1, with a possible D match to TRBD2 (6 bases). The V end lost 0 bases, the J end lost 3 bases, and 15 bases lay between the germline ends. This CDR3 region has 17 residues. Germline CDR1 is SGHAT and CDR2 is FQNNGV. The CDR3: CASSLDRGVGLYNEQFF. CDR3 DNA: TGTGCCAGCAGCTTAGATCGCGGGGTGGGCCTCTACAATGAGCAGTTCTTC.

The J gene is TRBJ2-7, the V gene TRBV5-1; maybe TRBD1 (6 bases). Germline V gives CDR1 SGHRS, CDR2 YFSETQ. The V gene lost 3 bases and the J gene lost 4 bases, with 20 bases spanning the gap. There are 16 residues in the CDR3. This chain's CDR3 is CASSSTAGGGGYEQYF. The CDR3, as DNA: TGCGCCAGCAGCTCCACCGCTGGGGGCGGAGGATACGAGCAGTACTTC.

At least ten counts were recorded for this clonotype. The chain carries TRBV5-1 and TRBJ2-5; D uncertain. The CDR3 spans 11 residues. The V and J ends lost 7 bases and 1 base respectively, with 5 bases between them. CDR1 SGHRS and CDR2 YFSETQ come from the germline V gene. CDR3 residues: CASVIQETQYF. In DNA, the CDR3 is TGCGCCAGCGTAATCCAAGAGACCCAGTACTTC.

The chain combines TRBV7-2 with TRBJ2-3; 7 nucleotides agree with TRBD2. After removal of 0 bases from V and 5 bases from J, the junction contained 11 bases not matched to a gene. The CDR3 consists of 17 residues. Germline assignment: CDR1 SGHTA and CDR2 FQGNSA. The chain's CDR3 is CASSLALGGSVLDTQYF. As DNA, the CDR3 is TGTGCCAGCAGCTTAGCGCTGGGCGGGAGTGTGTTAGATACGCAGTATTTT.

The gene calls are TRBV20-1 and TRBJ2-7; 10 bases match TRBD2. The CDR3 sequence is 13 residues long. Germline V lookup: CDR1 DFQATT, CDR2 SNEGSKA (reference sequence). V was clipped by 5 bases and J by 4 bases; unmatched bases: 5. CDR3 residues: CSASTSGVYEQYF. The CDR3 DNA sequence: TGCAGTGCTTCAACTAGCGGGGTATACGAGCAGTACTTC.

This chain uses TRBV6-2 or TRBV6-3 with TRBJ1-2; D gene unclear. V shed 2 bases and J shed 13 bases, with 14 bases lying between them. The CDR3 has 12 residues. Germline assignment: CDR1 MNHEY and CDR2 SVGEGT. The CDR3 is CASSYGQELFTF. CDR3 bases: TGTGCCAGCAGTTACGGCCAGGAGCTGTTCACCTTC.